This T cell receptor (beta chain) was found in a study of T cells in Graves' hyperthyroidism and ophthalmopathy. TCR beta CDR3 regions were amplified from RNA. The TCR CDR3 first-round RT-PCR relied on the HTBI primer set. MiXCR was run by TCRdb on the multiplex PCR reads, yielding one entry per CDR3 protein. The data contain roughly 800,000 distinct CDR3 sequences, 38% of them singletons. Between the trimmed V and J ends, which lost 3 bases and 5 bases, there was a span of 11 bases. Germline V lookup: CDR1 PRHDT, CDR2 FYEKMQ (reference sequence). The CDR3 is 13 amino acids. This clonotype was seen only a few times.

What was sequenced was blood. V usage is TRBV13 and J usage is TRBJ2-7; D remains ambiguous. The sequence was collected from a man in his late teens or twenties with Graves' hyperthyroidism. The CDR3 region has the DNA TGTGCCAGCAGCTTCAGTAATCAGGACGAGCAGTACTTC. Residues: CASSFSNQDEQYF.